The TCR beta chain under discussion was sequenced for a study of T cell repertoires in cytomegalovirus infection (dated by TCRdb to the late 2010s). Concerning the study at large: The HLA type of each donor mattered for the analysis, because public TCR beta signatures pointed to carriage of CMV infection along with the matching HLA type. Beyond this particular receptor, the publication reports: Carriers of CMV infection plus the relevant HLA type were discriminated by the cumulative frequency of public TCR beta family members in the study cohort and in an independent approximately 400-donor cohort. The ex vivo response was dominated by HLA-C-restricted CMV-specific TCR beta clonotypes, and the single most frequent clonotype in two of eight donors was supplied by these HLA-C-restricted clonotypes.

Of note for this clonotype: The antigen it recognizes is unknown. The input lacks base qualities; no much larger clone sits a single base away.

From the cysteine through the phenylalanine, the CDR3 covers 14 amino acids. Left in the record is the CDR3 DNA by itself, 42 bases read in frame from the first base. CDR1 is given as LGHNA and CDR2 as YSLEER, both from the germline V gene. V sheds 1 base and J sheds 3 bases, leaving 10 bases between their ends. Instrument used: Illumina HiSeq 1500. The public reads were run again by TCRdb, first through fastp at Q25 and then through MiXCR, and only productive beta chains were kept. When rows share a CDR3 protein, they turn into one entry using the most common DNA and genes. This sample comprises a few hundred thousand distinct CDR3 sequences, roughly 13% of them detected only once. 8.5% to 10% of the sample is held by the ten biggest clonotypes.

The rearrangement combines TRBV4-3 with TRBJ2-7, with a weak D call of TRBD1 (5 bases match). The source material was PBMCs. The receptor's source is a human donor in good health (CMV status not recorded). Some clones in this sample may be carry-over from other donors' samples. This receptor carries the CDR3 CASSQVQGDYEQYF. The sequence in DNA is TGCGCCAGCAGCCAAGTTCAAGGGGACTACGAGCAGTACTTC.